This record covers a single T cell receptor (beta chain). The antigen remains undetermined. The junction departs from germline at one end; a sequencing error may be responsible. Then a second PCR, running roughly 7 to 11 cycles, was carried out with a sample-barcoded 5' primer and a J-beta primer mix. TCRdb ran MiXCR on the 5' RACE reads and lists one entry per CDR3 protein. Of fewer than 1,000,000 distinct CDR3 sequences in the sample, under 45% were seen once. These data come from a study of blood T cells in healthy people across ages. Germline V gene data show CDR1 as SGDLS and CDR2 as YYNGEE. The CDR3 runs to 16 residues. Study findings and constraints: Comparison with aged donors showed that long-lived donors had more naive CD4+ cells and higher diversity.

This chain links TRBV9 with TRBJ2-3, with 7 bases identical to TRBD2. This clonotype originated in a man between 60 and 75 years old in good health. The sequenced material came from blood. Written as DNA, the CDR3 is TGTGCCCGCAGCGTAGAAGCGGGGACCCGCACAGATACGCAGTATTTT. It specifies CARSVEAGTRTDTQYF. Supplemented by reference TRBV9 and TRBJ2-3, the full variable domain reads DSGVTQTPKHLITATGQRVTLRCSPRSGDLSVYWYQQSLDQGLQFLIQYYNGEERAKGNILERFSAQQFPDLHSELNLSSLELGDSALYFCARSVEAGTRTDTQYFGPGTRLTVL.